The 21 T cell receptor beta chains below come from one sample, sequenced in a study of CD8 T cells in ankylosing spondylitis. Each CDR3 protein is one row after TCRdb ran MiXCR on the 5' RACE reads. In the table there are approximately 38,000 distinct CDR3 sequences, around 2.8% of which are singletons. Material: blood, either unsorted or a sorted T cell fraction (not recorded which). The receptors were gathered from a male donor with ankylosing spondylitis or in good health (not recorded which).

This clonotype was detected ten times or more. The gene calls are TRBV9 and TRBJ1-3; no firm D call. Germline loops: CDR1 SGDLS, CDR2 YYNGEE. The germline V and J ends were trimmed by 0 bases and 1 base, with 14 bases remaining between them. The CDR3 consists of 17 residues. CDR3 protein: CASSVDARLVSGNTIYF. In nucleotides, the CDR3 is TGTGCCAGCAGCGTAGATGCCAGGCTGGTTTCTGGAAACACCATATATTTT.

This clonotype showed up many times. The chain recombines TRBV9 with TRBJ2-2; 11 bases fit TRBD2. From germline, CDR1 is SGDLS and CDR2 YYNGEE. J was trimmed by 4 bases and V by 5 bases; bases with no gene match: 7. The CDR3 runs to 16 residues. The CDR3 here is CASSDQTSGITGELFF. CDR3 DNA sequence: TGTGCCAGCAGTGACCAGACTAGCGGGATCACCGGGGAGCTGTTTTTT.

This clonotype was seen at least ten times. V gene TRBV9 combines with J gene TRBJ1-5; D possibly corresponds to TRBD1 (5 bases). V was pared by 7 bases and J by 9 bases, with 17 bases between. There are 13 residues in the CDR3. CDR1 and CDR2 (germline): SGDLS, YYNGEE. As DNA, the CDR3 is TGTGCCAGCGATCGGGACGGGACCTCGCCCCAGCATTTT. As protein: CASDRDGTSPQHF.

This clonotype was seen repeatedly, ten times or more. This sequence joins TRBV9 and TRBJ2-1, with 10 positions matching TRBD2. Germline V gives CDR1 SGDLS, CDR2 YYNGEE. This CDR3 contains 19 residues. V was pared by 3 bases and J by 1 base, with 13 bases of the junction left unmatched. The CDR3: CASSGTAASGSLSYNEQFF. The CDR3 coding sequence is TGTGCCAGCAGCGGAACGGCGGCTAGCGGGAGTTTATCCTACAATGAGCAGTTCTTC. Filled out from reference TRBV9 and TRBJ2-1, the complete variable domain reads DSGVTQTPKHLITATGQRVTLRCSPRSGDLSVYWYQQSLDQGLQFLIQYYNGEERAKGNILERFSAQQFPDLHSELNLSSLELGDSALYFCASSGTAASGSLSYNEQFFGPGTRLTVL.

This clonotype was seen at least ten times. The chain has TRBV9 and TRBJ2-5; no clear D gene. The CDR3 loop spans 12 amino acids. Germline-derived CDR1 and CDR2 are SGDLS and YYNGEE. V lost 4 bases, J lost 5 bases, and 9 bases lay in between. The CDR3 loop is CASSRGQETQYF. The CDR3 DNA follows: TGTGCCAGCAGCAGAGGTCAGGAGACCCAGTACTTC.

This clonotype was seen at least ten times. CDR3 nucleotides: TGTGCCAGCCAGGGCGGAACGGCCACCGGGGAGCTGTTTTTT. Translated: CASQGGTATGELFF. The chain recombines TRBV9 with TRBJ2-2; D is possibly TRBD1 (5 bases). Germline values: CDR1 SGDLS, CDR2 YYNGEE. This CDR3 spans 14 amino acids. Trimming removed 7 bases at V and 4 bases at J, with 14 bases between.

In this sample, this clonotype turned up many times. The rearrangement joins TRBV9 to TRBJ2-5; 8 nucleotides align to TRBD2. J gave up 3 bases and V 4 bases, and 5 bases lay outside the gene matches. Germline V gene lookup returns CDR1 SGDLS and CDR2 YYNGEE. This CDR3 region has 14 residues. DNA of the CDR3: TGTGCCAGCAGCCCAGGCGGGGGGAAAGAGACCCAGTACTTC. This encodes CASSPGGGKETQYF.

This clonotype was counted ten times or more. This chain uses TRBV9 with TRBJ1-1; D is unresolved. This CDR3 is 15 amino acids long. Per germline, CDR1 SGDLS and CDR2 YYNGEE. V lost 0 bases and J 1 base, leaving 10 bases between the germline ends. CDR3 in DNA: TGTGCCAGCAGCGTAGATCGGGGTCAGAACACTGAAGCTTTCTTT. Amino acid sequence: CASSVDRGQNTEAFF.

This clonotype was detected many times. A much larger clone is a single base away; this may be a read error. The chain combines TRBV9 with TRBJ2-1; the match to TRBD2 covers 7 bases. V shed 0 bases and J 0 bases; nucleotides not matched to a gene: 3. This CDR3 is 16 amino acids long. Germline V lookup: CDR1 SGDLS, CDR2 YYNGEE. CDR3 loop: CASSVEGGSSYNEQFF. The CDR3 DNA follows: TGTGCCAGCAGCGTAGAGGGCGGGAGCTCCTACAATGAGCAGTTCTTC.

V is TRBV9 and J is TRBJ2-1; 15 nucleotides align to TRBD2. Germline-derived CDR1 and CDR2 are SGDLS and YYNGEE. The CDR3 totals 15 residues. With V trimmed by 5 bases and J by 9 bases, 6 bases remained unmatched. CDR3 bases: TGTGCCAGCAGAACAGGGACTAGCGGGAGGAGTGAGCAGTTCTTC. This sequence encodes CASRTGTSGRSEQFF.

The chain has TRBV9 and TRBJ1-1; D is ambiguous. The CDR3 runs to 11 residues. Trimming took 1 base from V and 8 from J, leaving 6 bases between them. CDR1 is SGDLS, CDR2 YYNGEE, per germline. In DNA, the CDR3 is TGTGCCAGCAGCGTAATTACGGAAGCTTTCTTT. This gives the protein CASSVITEAFF.

This clonotype was detected only a few times. The gene calls are TRBV9 and TRBJ2-1, with D tentatively TRBD1 (6 bases). Germline CDR1 and CDR2: SGDLS and YYNGEE. This CDR3 has 16 amino acids. Trimming cost V 2 bases and J 6 bases, with 18 bases left between them. The CDR3 sequence is CASSVNLGHPGNEQFF. CDR3 coding DNA: TGTGCCAGCAGCGTCAACCTGGGACACCCCGGCAATGAGCAGTTCTTC. The full variable domain, completed using reference TRBV9 and TRBJ2-1, is DSGVTQTPKHLITATGQRVTLRCSPRSGDLSVYWYQQSLDQGLQFLIQYYNGEERAKGNILERFSAQQFPDLHSELNLSSLELGDSALYFCASSVNLGHPGNEQFFGPGTRLTVL.

This clonotype was counted ten times or more. The chain couples TRBV9 to TRBJ1-5; D is ambiguous. The germline CDR1 and CDR2 sequences are SGDLS and YYNGEE. Deletions cut 0 bases from V and 6 bases from J, with 7 bases between. The CDR3 is 13 amino acids. CDR3 nucleotides: TGTGCCAGCAGCGTAGGACCCGGTCAGCCCCAGCATTTT. Residues: CASSVGPGQPQHF.

This clonotype was seen at least ten times. The chain couples TRBV9 to TRBJ1-2; D not certain. Germline V lookup: CDR1 SGDLS, CDR2 YYNGEE. The CDR3 is made up of 13 amino acids. V gave up 4 bases and J gave up 7 bases, with 14 bases separating them. The CDR3 is CASSTLSESGYTF. CDR3 sequence (DNA): TGTGCCAGCAGCACCCTCTCCGAAAGTGGCTACACCTTC.

This clonotype was detected many times. The chain combines TRBV9 with TRBJ2-3; no reliable D call. CDR1 is SGDLS, CDR2 YYNGEE, per germline. V gave up 0 bases and J gave up 5 bases, with 16 bases separating them. This CDR3 is built from 16 residues. The CDR3 spells CASSVDPASGRDTQYF. DNA for the CDR3: TGTGCCAGCAGCGTAGACCCAGCGTCGGGCCGAGATACGCAGTATTTT.

This clonotype was recorded at least ten times. The chain couples TRBV9 to TRBJ2-2; 9 bases fit TRBD1. The CDR3 length is 16 residues. Germline lookup yields CDR1 SGDLS and CDR2 YYNGEE. The J segment lost 0 bases and the V segment lost 4 bases, leaving 4 bases of the junction unmatched. CDR3 sequence: CASSTGQGTNTGELFF. DNA of the CDR3: TGTGCCAGCAGCACTGGACAGGGGACGAACACCGGGGAGCTGTTTTTT.

This clonotype was detected ten times or more. This chain uses TRBV9 with TRBJ2-2, with a weak D call TRBD2 (6 bases). The CDR3 covers 15 residues. Germline loops: CDR1 SGDLS, CDR2 YYNGEE. V lost 0 bases, J lost 5 bases, and 11 bases lay in between. CDR3 loop: CASSVDLASTGELFF. CDR3 in DNA: TGTGCCAGCAGCGTAGACCTAGCGTCTACCGGGGAGCTGTTTTTT.

This clonotype has a count of ten or more. This rearrangement joins TRBV28 to TRBJ2-4; tentative D call: TRBD1 (6 bases). The CDR3 is 12 residues long. The V gene's germline CDR1 is MDHEN and CDR2 SYDVKM. The CDR3 region has the DNA TGTGAGGGGGTAAAGGCCAAAAACATTCAGTACTTC. This codes for CEGVKAKNIQYF.

Many counts were recorded for this clonotype. This chain joins TRBV9 and TRBJ2-2; the D gene could be TRBD1 or TRBD2 (6 bases each). The CDR3 spans 14 residues. CDR1 and CDR2 (germline): SGDLS, YYNGEE. Trimming cost V 1 base and J 4 bases, with 8 bases left between them. Here the CDR3 reads CASSVWGATGELFF. The DNA of the CDR3 is TGTGCCAGCAGCGTATGGGGGGCCACCGGGGAGCTGTTTTTT.

The sample holds many counts of this clonotype. The chain is built from TRBV9 and TRBJ1-2; 8 nucleotides line up with TRBD1. This CDR3 is built from 15 residues. The ends lost 2 bases at V and 3 bases at J; junction bases unmatched: 6. Germline V gene lookup returns CDR1 SGDLS and CDR2 YYNGEE. The chain's CDR3 is CASSVTGQGDYGYTF. The DNA for the CDR3 is TGTGCCAGCAGCGTCACCGGACAGGGTGACTATGGCTACACCTTC. The variable domain in full, with the rest retrieved from reference TRBV9 and TRBJ1-2, is DSGVTQTPKHLITATGQRVTLRCSPRSGDLSVYWYQQSLDQGLQFLIQYYNGEERAKGNILERFSAQQFPDLHSELNLSSLELGDSALYFCASSVTGQGDYGYTFGSGTRLTVV.

Many counts were recorded for this clonotype. The chain's CDR3 is CASSVSSGRAWGTGELFF. CDR3 coding DNA: TGTGCCAGCAGCGTCTCAAGCGGGAGGGCTTGGGGCACCGGGGAGCTGTTTTTT. The chain links TRBV9 to TRBJ2-2, with 10 bases aligning to TRBD2. Germline V gene lookup returns CDR1 SGDLS and CDR2 YYNGEE. This CDR3 contains 18 residues. Unmatched junction bases numbered 11, after V lost 2 bases and J lost 4 bases.